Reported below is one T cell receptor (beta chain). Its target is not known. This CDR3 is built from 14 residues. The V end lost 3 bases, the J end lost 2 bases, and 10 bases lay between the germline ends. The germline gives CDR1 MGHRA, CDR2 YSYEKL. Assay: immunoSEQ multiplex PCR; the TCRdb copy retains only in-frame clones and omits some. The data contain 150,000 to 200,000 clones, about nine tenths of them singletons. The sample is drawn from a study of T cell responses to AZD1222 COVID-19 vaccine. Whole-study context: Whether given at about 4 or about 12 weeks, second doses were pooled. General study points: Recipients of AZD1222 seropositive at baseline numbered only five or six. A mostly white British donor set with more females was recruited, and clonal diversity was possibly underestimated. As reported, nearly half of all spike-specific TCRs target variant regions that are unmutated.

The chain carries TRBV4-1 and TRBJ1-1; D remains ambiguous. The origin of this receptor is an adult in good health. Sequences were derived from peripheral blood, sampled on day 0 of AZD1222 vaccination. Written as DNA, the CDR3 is TGCGCCAGCAGCCAGGCTCTCATTAACACTGAAGCTTTCTTT. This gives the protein CASSQALINTEAFF.